The 30 T cell receptor beta chains listed next were all sequenced from one sample in a study of tumor-infiltrating lymphocytes in localized non-small cell lung cancer. The protocol was immunoSEQ multiplex PCR, while the TCRdb copy is restricted to in-frame clones and leaves out a portion. Of roughly 7,400 clones listed, about 79% are singletons. Sequencing was done on a sample of uninvolved lung tissue not adjacent to the tumor. These receptors were obtained from a human donor with non-small cell lung cancer.

The chain has TRBV6-5 and TRBJ1-1, with D possibly matching TRBD1 (5 bases). Trimming pared 2 bases from V and 5 bases from J, leaving 9 bases between. This CDR3 is built from 13 residues. CDR1 and CDR2 from the germline V gene are MNHEY and SVGAGI. CDR3 sequence reads: CASSYVGGTEAFF. The CDR3 DNA sequence: TGTGCCAGCAGTTACGTCGGGGGGACTGAAGCTTTCTTT.

The chain combines TRBV5-4 with TRBJ2-7; 11 positions match TRBD2. After removal of 0 bases from V and 7 bases from J, the junction contained 3 bases not matched to a gene. There are 14 residues in the CDR3. Germline values: CDR1 SGHNT, CDR2 YYREEE (reference sequence). CDR3 loop: CASSLVGTSGEQYF. The CDR3 coding sequence is TGTGCCAGCAGCTTGGTAGGGACTAGCGGTGAGCAGTACTTC.

V is TRBV7-2 and J is TRBJ2-4; D is undetermined. Germline V gene data show CDR1 as SGHTA and CDR2 as FQGNSA. This CDR3 is 15 amino acids long. Trimming pared 0 bases from V and 9 bases from J, leaving 15 bases between. CDR3 in amino acids: CASSLAVSRAGIQYF. As DNA, the CDR3 is TGTGCCAGCAGCTTAGCTGTTAGTAGGGCTGGCATTCAGTACTTC.

V and J are TRBV29-1 and TRBJ1-2; D is possibly TRBD1 (5 bases). Germline V gene lookup returns CDR1 SQVTM and CDR2 ANQGSEA. The V end was cut by 5 bases, the J end by 6 bases, with 10 bases between. The CDR3 runs to 11 residues. CDR3 amino acids: CSVFQGDGYTF. CDR3 in DNA: TGCAGCGTTTTTCAGGGCGATGGCTACACCTTC.

This chain connects TRBV15 to TRBJ1-2, with D uncertain. The CDR3 runs to 15 residues. CDR1 is LNHNV, CDR2 YYDKDF, per germline (reference sequence). V was trimmed by 2 bases and J by 0 bases, leaving 10 bases between them. The CDR3 bases are TGTGCCACCAGCAGAAGTGAGAGTTCTAACTATGGCTACACCTTC. It translates to CATSRSESSNYGYTF. Looking up the rest from reference TRBV15 and TRBJ1-2 gives the full variable domain: DAMVIQNPRYQVTQFGKPVTLSCSQTLNHNVMYWYQQKSSQAPKLLFHYYDKDFNNEADTPDNFQSRRPNTSFCFLDIRSPGLGDTAMYLCATSRSESSNYGYTFGSGTRLTVV.

This chain joins TRBV30 and TRBJ2-7, with D maybe TRBD2 (5 bases). The germline CDR1 and CDR2 sequences are GTSNPN and SVGIG (reference sequence). The V end was cut by 3 bases, the J end by 6 bases, with 12 bases between. This CDR3 has 12 residues. The CDR3: CAWRASGFEQYF. DNA for the CDR3: TGTGCCTGGAGGGCCTCGGGGTTCGAGCAGTACTTC.

V is TRBV5-8 and J is TRBJ1-2; D is perhaps TRBD1 (6 bases). This CDR3 comprises 14 residues. Germline V CDR1 and CDR2: SGHTS, YDEGEE. V dropped 4 bases and J dropped 4 bases, with 14 bases sitting between them. The CDR3 DNA reads TGTGCCAGCAGCGGTAGGGGGGATTCCTATGGCTACACCTTC. This codes for CASSGRGDSYGYTF.

The chain joins TRBV11-2 to TRBJ2-5; 7 nucleotides match TRBD2. Trimming cost V 4 bases and J 5 bases; bases outside gene matches: 4. The germline V gene has CDR1 SGHAT and CDR2 FQNNGV. The CDR3 runs 13 residues. The CDR3 loop reads CASSWGTMETQYF. CDR3 nucleotide sequence: TGTGCCAGCAGCTGGGGGACTATGGAGACCCAGTACTTC.

As regards this clone: One end of the junction does not line up with germline, which may come from a read error. The chain uses TRBV13 and TRBJ1-1, with no clear D. Germline CDR1 is PRHDT and CDR2 is FYEKMQ (reference sequence). This CDR3 has 14 amino acids. CDR3 loop: CASSLRQGGSTPLF. As DNA, the CDR3 is TGTGCCAGCAGCTTAAGGCAAGGTGGTAGTACTCCTCTCTTT.

The table lists this clone with a count of one. The chain links TRBV4-3 to TRBJ2-2; D may be TRBD2 (6 bases). CDR1 LGHNA and CDR2 YSLEER come from the germline V gene. This CDR3 spans 16 amino acids. V was shortened by 4 bases and J by 2 bases, with 14 bases between the two germline ends. The CDR3 DNA is TGCGCCAGCAGCCCTCGTCCGGGACTTAACACCGGGGAGCTGTTTTTT. Residues: CASSPRPGLNTGELFF.

The genes are TRBV23-1 and TRBJ2-6; the match to TRBD1 covers 8 bases. TRBV23-1 has ORF status, its function being uncertain. Unmatched junction bases numbered 4, after V lost 3 bases and J lost 3 bases. The CDR3 runs 16 residues. The CDR3 sequence is CASSHPDRGGANVLTF. CDR3 coding DNA: TGCGCCAGCAGTCACCCTGACAGGGGTGGGGCCAACGTCCTGACTTTC.

The gene calls are TRBV7-7 and TRBJ2-7; D is possibly TRBD2 (6 bases). CDR1 and CDR2 (germline): SSHAT, FNYEAQ (reference sequence). The CDR3 has 14 amino acids. V lost 1 base to trimming and J lost 3 bases, with 10 bases between them. CDR3 nucleotide sequence: TGTGCCAGCAGCTTAGATGCGGGAAACTACGAGCAGTACTTC. Its protein product is CASSLDAGNYEQYF.

By sample share, this clone is large (0.1 to 1%). The chain employs TRBV6-5 and TRBJ1-3, with 7 nucleotides matching TRBD1. Germline V lookup: CDR1 MNHEY, CDR2 SVGAGI. V trimming: 6 bases; J trimming: 0 bases; junction bases outside the gene matches: 5. This CDR3 is built from 15 residues. The CDR3 coding sequence is TGTGCCAGCAGACCGGGACAGAGCTCTGGAAACACCATATATTTT. Amino acids: CASRPGQSSGNTIYF.

V usage is TRBV29-1 and J usage is TRBJ1-4, with a possible D match to TRBD1 (5 bases). The CDR3 contains 14 residues. Germline V gene sequence: CDR1 SQVTM, CDR2 ANQGSEA. Trimming left V 4 bases short and J 2 bases short, with 11 bases between. The CDR3 reads CSVADRKTNEKLFF. CDR3 DNA: TGCAGCGTTGCAGACAGAAAGACTAATGAAAAACTGTTTTTT. The variable domain in full, with the rest retrieved from reference TRBV29-1 and TRBJ1-4, is SAVISQKPSRDICQRGTSLTIQCQVDSQVTMMFWYRQQPGQSLTLIATANQGSEATYESGFVIDKFPISRPNLTFSTLTVSNMSPEDSSIYLCSVADRKTNEKLFFGSGTQLSVL.

The chain couples TRBV11-2 to TRBJ2-1; 8 bases match TRBD1. The CDR3 has 15 amino acids. The ends lost 5 bases at V and 3 bases at J; junction bases unmatched: 6. CDR1 and CDR2 from the germline V gene are SGHAT and FQNNGV. DNA of the CDR3: TGTGCCAGCAGCGGGGGGACAGGAAACTACAATGAGCAGTTCTTC. Translating it yields CASSGGTGNYNEQFF.

This sequence joins TRBV6-5 and TRBJ2-7, with 8 bases identical to TRBD2. The germline V gene encodes CDR1 MNHEY and CDR2 SVGAGI. This CDR3 contains 12 residues. After removal of 8 bases from V and 6 bases from J, the junction contained 6 bases not matched to a gene. CDR3 protein: CASGAGAREQYF. CDR3 nucleotide sequence: TGTGCCAGCGGAGCGGGAGCTCGCGAGCAGTACTTC.

J is TRBJ2-7 and V is TRBV7-2; possible D gene TRBD1, 6 bases. The CDR3 has 14 amino acids. Trimming removed 4 bases at V and 5 bases at J, with 15 bases between. CDR1 SGHTA and CDR2 FQGNSA come from the germline V gene. CDR3 residues: CASSSYKQGDEQYF. In DNA form, the CDR3 reads TGTGCCAGCAGCTCCTACAAACAGGGAGACGAGCAGTACTTC.

The CDR3 is CASSGDTVARQYF. CDR3 nucleotides: TGTGCCAGCAGCGGTGACACGGTGGCAAGGCAGTACTTC. The chain employs TRBV9 and TRBJ2-7; D is undetermined. The CDR3 runs to 13 residues. Trimming left V 3 bases short and J 9 bases short, with 16 bases between. Per germline, CDR1 SGDLS and CDR2 YYNGEE.

V usage is TRBV7-2 and J usage is TRBJ2-7; 10 bases align to TRBD1. The V gene end was trimmed by 5 bases and the J gene end by 5 bases; junction bases not matched to a gene: 6. Germline lookup yields CDR1 SGHTA and CDR2 FQGNSA. This CDR3 spans 14 amino acids. This CDR3 is CASSVDRGRDEQYF. DNA for the CDR3: TGTGCCAGCAGCGTAGACAGGGGGCGAGACGAGCAGTACTTC.

The J gene is TRBJ1-1, the V gene TRBV7-9; the D gene is possibly TRBD1 (5 bases). Germline V gene sequence: CDR1 SEHNR, CDR2 FQNEAQ (reference sequence). The CDR3 runs to 14 residues. Trimming removed 7 bases at V and 3 bases at J, with 15 bases between. In DNA form, the CDR3 reads TGTGCCAGCAACCTCAGGGTGATCGACACTGAAGCTTTCTTT. As protein: CASNLRVIDTEAFF.

The genes are TRBV6-5 and TRBJ1-1; unclear D gene. The V gene's germline CDR1 is MNHEY and CDR2 SVGAGI. V lost 0 bases to trimming and J lost 3 bases, with 11 bases between them. The CDR3 covers 15 residues. In DNA form, the CDR3 reads TGTGCCAGCAGTTACTCGTGGGGAGGATACACTGAAGCTTTCTTT. Translated: CASSYSWGGYTEAFF.

The chain has TRBV7-2 and TRBJ2-5, with TRBD2 matching over 11 bases. CDR3 size: 16 residues. V gave up 0 bases and J gave up 6 bases; unmatched junction bases: 6. From germline, CDR1 is SGHTA and CDR2 FQGNSA. The CDR3 nucleotides are TGTGCCAGCAGCTTAGCTGGTTCTAGCGGGAGGCAGACCCAGTACTTC. It yields the protein CASSLAGSSGRQTQYF.

The rearrangement joins TRBV19 to TRBJ1-3; the D is unclear. Germline V lookup: CDR1 LNHDA, CDR2 SQIVND (reference sequence). CDR3 length equals 12 residues. With 3 bases removed from V and 6 bases from J, the gap between germline ends came to 6 bases. The CDR3 loop is CASSIRENTIYF. CDR3 sequence (DNA): TGTGCCAGTAGTATCCGAGAAAACACCATATATTTT. Full variable domain (rest looked up from reference TRBV19 and TRBJ1-3): DGGITQSPKYLFRKEGQNVTLSCEQNLNHDAMYWYRQDPGQGLRLIYYSQIVNDFQKGDIAEGYSVSREKKESFPLTVTSAQKNPTAFYLCASSIRENTIYFGEGSWLTVV.

The chain employs TRBV4-1 and TRBJ2-7; 7 positions agree with TRBD1. V gave up 1 base and J gave up 7 bases; unmatched junction bases: 16. The CDR3 runs to 17 residues. Germline V CDR1 and CDR2: MGHRA, YSYEKL. The chain's CDR3 is CASSQASTGIVTREQYF. CDR3 DNA: TGCGCCAGCAGCCAAGCCTCGACAGGGATTGTTACTAGGGAGCAGTACTTC.

The gene calls are TRBV30 and TRBJ2-6; D is perhaps TRBD2 (6 bases). Germline V CDR1 and CDR2: GTSNPN, SVGIG (reference sequence). The CDR3 is 15 amino acids. The V end lost 2 bases, the J end lost 4 bases, and 12 bases lay between the germline ends. The CDR3 protein is CAWSPRAGGANVLTF. The CDR3, as DNA: TGTGCCTGGAGTCCCAGGGCGGGAGGGGCCAACGTCCTGACTTTC.

The chain carries TRBV6-5 and TRBJ1-1; TRBD1 might be the D (5 bases). Germline V CDR1 and CDR2: MNHEY, SVGAGI. This CDR3 is 14 amino acids long. V was clipped by 0 bases and J by 6 bases, with 11 bases between them. CDR3 nucleotide sequence: TGTGCCAGCAGTTACTCGGAGGGGTTTTCTGAAGCTTTCTTT. This codes for CASSYSEGFSEAFF.

This clone was counted only a few times. Additional DNA sequences in this sample encode the identical CDR3. This chain uses TRBV29-1 with TRBJ2-5; 11 bases fit TRBD2. CDR3 length: 12 amino acids. V was pared by 6 bases and J by 4 bases, with 1 base of the junction left unmatched. The V gene's germline CDR1 is SQVTM and CDR2 ANQGSEA. The CDR3 DNA sequence: TGCAGCGTAGGACTAGCGGGAGAGACCCAGTACTTC. It specifies CSVGLAGETQYF.

CDR3 protein: CASSPGTIMGETQYF. The CDR3 DNA sequence: TGTGCCAGCAGCCCCGGGACGATAATGGGAGAGACCCAGTACTTC. The genes are TRBV11-2 and TRBJ2-5; D may correspond to TRBD1 or TRBD2 (5 bases each). Germline lookup yields CDR1 SGHAT and CDR2 FQNNGV. The CDR3 is made up of 15 amino acids. The V end lost 5 bases, the J end lost 4 bases, and 17 bases lay between the germline ends.

There are a few counts of this clone. V is TRBV9 and J is TRBJ1-1; no definite D call. V lost 1 base and J lost 7, with 11 bases in between. Germline V gene data show CDR1 as SGDLS and CDR2 as YYNGEE. The CDR3 covers 13 residues. This CDR3 is CASSVFLPGEAFF. In nucleotides, the CDR3 is TGTGCCAGCAGCGTATTTTTACCGGGTGAAGCTTTCTTT.

The gene calls are TRBV25-1 and TRBJ1-4, with TRBD1 matching over 11 bases. CDR1 is MGHDK, CDR2 SYGVNS, per germline. The CDR3 covers 15 residues. The trim removed 6 bases at V and 10 bases at J, leaving 10 bases unmatched. CDR3: CASSQQDRGRGKLFF. The CDR3 coding sequence is TGTGCCAGCAGCCAACAGGACAGGGGGCGAGGAAAACTGTTTTTT.